The 14 T cell receptor beta chains given below trace back to one sample, sequenced in a study of cytomegalovirus exposure and HLA in healthy donors. In the PCR, 60 Vbeta and 13 Jbeta primers were used. Here immunoSEQ multiplex PCR was the method, and the copy in TCRdb shows in-frame clones only, minus some. The sample holds roughly 130,000 clones; around three quarters are singletons and the top ten take just over 2.5%. Material: PBMCs. Every receptor here comes from a man aged 30 to 45 in good health and CMV-seronegative.

The chain carries TRBV16 and TRBJ1-5, with D perhaps matching TRBD1 (6 bases). V lost 4 bases, J lost 7 bases, and 17 bases lay in between. This CDR3 spans 15 amino acids. CDR1 is KGHSY, CDR2 FQNENV, per germline. Written as DNA, the CDR3 is TGTGCCAGCAGCCCCGAGTCCAGGGGAAGGCAGCCCCAGCATTTT. Protein product: CASSPESRGRQPQHF.

CDR3 sequence (DNA): TGTGCCAGCAGCTCCGGGAGCGTACGGTACGAGCAGTACTTC. Protein sequence: CASSSGSVRYEQYF. J is TRBJ2-7 and V is TRBV11-2; D possibly corresponds to TRBD2 (6 bases). The CDR3 extends over 14 amino acids. Germline V lookup: CDR1 SGHAT, CDR2 FQNNGV. V shed 4 bases and J shed 4 bases, with 14 bases lying between them. Supplemented by reference TRBV11-2 and TRBJ2-7, the full variable domain reads EAGVAQSPRYKIIEKRQSVAFWCNPISGHATLYWYQQILGQGPKLLIQFQNNGVVDDSQLPKDRFSAERLKGVDSTLKIQPAKLEDSAVYLCASSSGSVRYEQYFGPGTRLTVT.

Only a few counts were recorded for this clone. The chain joins TRBV19 to TRBJ2-7; D uncertain. The CDR3 is 14 amino acids. CDR1 and CDR2 (germline): LNHDA, SQIVND (reference sequence). V shed 5 bases and J shed 6 bases, with 17 bases lying between them. DNA of the CDR3: TGTGCCAGTAGTGTCGTTGGGCAGTACGGCGAGCAGTACTTC. This codes for CASSVVGQYGEQYF.

J is TRBJ2-5 and V is TRBV29-1; TRBD2 is a possible D gene (6 bases). From germline, CDR1 is SQVTM and CDR2 ANQGSEA. This CDR3 is 15 amino acids long. Trimming removed 4 bases from V and 1 base from J, with 16 bases in between. CDR3 loop: CSVALVAEVQETQYF. The CDR3 nucleotides read TGCAGCGTTGCGCTAGTAGCGGAAGTCCAAGAGACCCAGTACTTC.

This chain joins TRBV11-2 and TRBJ2-1; D might be TRBD2 (7 bases). This CDR3 comprises 16 residues. Germline CDR1 SGHAT, CDR2 FQNNGV. The V end lost 1 base, the J end lost 7 bases, and 17 bases lay between the germline ends. The CDR3 reads CASSLGSGGARNEQFF. The CDR3 nucleotides read TGTGCCAGCAGCTTAGGGTCGGGGGGCGCACGGAATGAGCAGTTCTTC.

This rearrangement joins TRBV7-8 to TRBJ2-1; weak D call: TRBD1 (6 bases). Germline CDR1 SGHVS, CDR2 FQNEAQ. This CDR3 contains 15 residues. V shed 6 bases and J shed 1 base, with 13 bases lying between them. The CDR3 is CASRLRTDSYNEQFF. CDR3 DNA: TGTGCCAGCAGGCTAAGGACAGATTCCTACAATGAGCAGTTCTTC.

This rearrangement joins TRBV4-1 to TRBJ2-1; 8 nucleotides align to TRBD1. CDR3 length equals 16 residues. V was pared by 1 base and J by 7 bases, with 9 bases of the junction left unmatched. Germline-derived CDR1 and CDR2 are MGHRA and YSYEKL. The CDR3 nucleotides read TGCGCCAGCAGCCAAGTTTCAGGGGGCCTTAGTAATGAGCAGTTCTTC. This encodes CASSQVSGGLSNEQFF.

CDR3 nucleotide sequence: TGCGCCACGAGGCCCGGGAACTACAATGAGCAGTTCTTC. Its protein product is CATRPGNYNEQFF. The genes are TRBV5-1 and TRBJ2-1, with D perhaps TRBD2 (5 bases). The length of the CDR3 is 13 residues. V lost 9 bases and J 3 bases, leaving 13 bases between the germline ends. CDR1 SGHRS and CDR2 YFSETQ come from the germline V gene.

V and J are TRBV28 and TRBJ2-5; tentatively, D is TRBD2 (5 bases). Germline CDR1 is MDHEN and CDR2 is SYDVKM. The CDR3 covers 12 residues. The CDR3 region is CATYGDQETQYF. DNA of the CDR3: TGTGCTACTTACGGGGACCAAGAGACCCAGTACTTC. The full variable domain, its missing parts supplied by reference TRBV28 and TRBJ2-5, is DVKVTQSSRYLVKRTGEKVFLECVQDMDHENMFWYRQDPGLGLRLIYFSYDVKMKEKGDIPEGYSVSREKKERFSLILESASTNQTSMYLCATYGDQETQYFGPGTRLLVL.

Notes on this clone: In the same sample, other DNA sequences code for this CDR3. CDR3 residues: CAWSSGGDQPQHF. The DNA of the CDR3 is TGTGCCTGGAGTAGCGGGGGGGATCAGCCCCAGCATTTT. This chain connects TRBV30 to TRBJ1-5; the D gene is possibly TRBD1 (5 bases). Germline values: CDR1 GTSNPN, CDR2 SVGIG (reference sequence). The CDR3 length is 13 residues. V dropped 2 bases and J dropped 5 bases, with 10 bases sitting between them.

This CDR3 is CASSLRTGATTDTQYF. CDR3 bases: TGTGCCAGCAGTTTACGGACAGGGGCGACCACAGATACGCAGTATTTT. The V call is TRBV25-1, the J call TRBJ2-3; TRBD1 agrees at 9 bases. Germline V CDR1 and CDR2: MGHDK, SYGVNS. After removal of 5 bases from V and 2 bases from J, the junction contained 8 bases not matched to a gene. CDR3 length: 16 amino acids.

There are a few counts of this clone. The J gene is TRBJ2-1, the V gene TRBV29-1, with TRBD1 matching over 10 bases. CDR1 and CDR2 (germline): SQVTM, ANQGSEA. Unmatched junction bases numbered 8, after V lost 6 bases and J lost 6 bases. This CDR3 comprises 14 residues. The CDR3 coding sequence is TGCAGCGTCTCTGGGACAGGGGTTTTCAATGAGCAGTTCTTC. It specifies CSVSGTGVFNEQFF.

Only a few counts were recorded for this clone. The chain couples TRBV6-1 to TRBJ2-7, with TRBD1 identical over 8 bases. Germline V gives CDR1 MNHNS, CDR2 SASEGT. The CDR3 loop spans 15 amino acids. V lost 9 bases to trimming and J lost 4 bases; unmatched junction nucleotides: 14. CDR3 protein: CASKKAEQGVYEQYF. The CDR3, as DNA: TGTGCCAGTAAAAAGGCGGAACAGGGGGTTTACGAGCAGTACTTC.

This CDR3 reads CASSDGLAYEQYF. The CDR3 bases are TGCGCCAGCAGTGACGGACTGGCCTACGAGCAGTACTTC. This rearrangement joins TRBV10-1 to TRBJ2-7; tentative D call: TRBD2 (5 bases). CDR1 and CDR2 (germline): WNHNN, SYGVQD (reference sequence). V lost 3 bases, J lost 2 bases, and 8 bases lay in between. The CDR3 loop spans 13 amino acids.